The clone carrying this TCR beta chain was seen repeatedly, ten times or more. The CDR3 runs to 14 residues. V lost 4 bases to trimming and J lost 0 bases, with 6 bases between them. Per germline, CDR1 MDHEN and CDR2 SYDVKM. Time point indicated: newly diagnosed GD, antithyroid drugs for less than 3 months. PBMC-derived RNA was used for the TCR library. The data belong to a study of regulatory T cells in long-lasting Graves disease. The TCR beta library used iRepertoire HTBI primers with Arm-PCR amplification of CDR3. Using its own MiXCR run on the multiplex PCR reads, TCRdb lists one record per CDR3 protein. The sample gives 390,000 or so distinct CDR3 sequences, 12% of which show up once; 15% to 20% is in the top ten. This same sample was also taken into another study, of T cells in Graves' hyperthyroidism and ophthalmopathy.

The V call is TRBV28, the J call TRBJ1-4; no clear D. The clonotype was recovered from a woman aged 18 to 35 with Graves disease. Sequenced material: peripheral blood mononuclear cells (PBMCs), taken at new diagnosis, from a patient treated with antithyroid drugs. The CDR3: CASSSRATNEKLFF. CDR3 DNA: TGTGCCAGCAGTTCGAGAGCAACTAATGAAAAACTGTTTTTT.